The subject of this entry is one T cell receptor (beta chain). These data come from a study of technical replicates of blood from several donors. V lost 9 bases and J lost 5; bases outside the gene matches: 4. CDR3 length equals 12 residues. Germline CDR1 and CDR2: SNHLY and FYNNEI. TCRdb keeps only in-frame clones here, not all; method: immunoSEQ multiplex PCR. The sample yields 91,000 or so clones, about 96% seen once. The V call is TRBV2, the J call TRBJ1-2, with 9 bases lining up with TRBD1. This receptor was obtained from a human donor in good health. The sample was T cells isolated from PBMCs. CDR3 in DNA: TGTGCCAGGCGGGACAGGGAATATGGCTACACCTTC. This codes for CARRDREYGYTF.